This T cell receptor beta chain was profiled in a study of T cells after yellow fever vaccination. Across the whole study: With SMART-Seq v4 Ultra Low Input, the fractions containing low cell numbers were prepared.

TCRdb re-analysed the 5' RACE reads in MiXCR, keeping a single row per CDR3 protein. The sample includes 450,000 to 650,000 distinct CDR3 sequences, 13% of them seen just once. A few counts support this clonotype. Trimming took off 4 bases at V and 9 bases at J, with 16 bases between the two ends. The CDR3 has 13 amino acids. The germline V gene encodes CDR1 DFQATT and CDR2 SNEGSKA (reference sequence). The chain employs TRBV20-1 and TRBJ2-1; TRBD2 is a possible D gene (5 bases). The TCR originated in a man aged 30-40 years who received the YFV17D yellow fever vaccine. The sample was PBMCs, taken on the day of the yellow fever booster vaccination. This CDR3 reads CSATMDSASEQFF. DNA for the CDR3: TGCAGTGCTACTATGGACTCGGCTAGTGAGCAGTTCTTC.